This T cell receptor beta chain was documented in a study of long-term antiretroviral therapy in people with HIV. Looking at the study overall: The earliest samples predate the 2015 immediate-ART recommendation by about a decade. Study observations and caveats: Clonal expansions arising prior to ART prevailed in the repertoire at every time point. Relative to control repertoires, HIV repertoires exhibited narrower CDR3 length ranges.

Turning to this clone: Antigen: not known.

With survey level as its setting, the immunoSEQ assay was v3.0. Sequencing was designed to cover roughly 40,000-55,000 T-cell genomes in each sample. The data were produced by immunoSEQ multiplex PCR, yet TCRdb's version contains in-frame clones alone and is incomplete. The profile shows 35,000 to 45,000 clones, 70% to 90% of them singletons. Trimming cost V 5 bases and J 3 bases; bases outside gene matches: 5. The germline gives CDR1 SGHAT, CDR2 FQNNGV. The CDR3 spans 15 residues. Sequenced here: unsorted PBMCs, sampled 2.2 years after starting antiretroviral therapy. This receptor was identified in a man younger than 35 with HIV. V is TRBV11-2 and J is TRBJ2-1, with 9 positions matching TRBD2. The CDR3 spells CASSETSGIYNEQFF. The CDR3 nucleotides read TGTGCCAGCAGCGAGACTAGCGGAATCTACAATGAGCAGTTCTTC.